This TCR beta chain was profiled in a study of graft-versus-host responses after intestinal transplantation. TCRdb keeps only in-frame clones here, not all; method: immunoSEQ multiplex PCR. Of approximately 90,000 clones listed, 88% were seen once; the top ten hold roughly 0.3%. V lost 5 bases to trimming and J lost 6 bases, with 21 bases between them. CDR1 SGHAT and CDR2 FQNNGV come from the germline V gene. The CDR3 has 16 amino acids. This clone showed up just once. Antigen unknown. J is TRBJ2-3 and V is TRBV11-2, with a possible D match to TRBD1 (6 bases). The TCR was taken from a human donor who was the organ donor for an intestinal transplant. Here the sequenced sample was unstimulated CD4+ T cells sorted from spleen or lymph node cells, taken before transplant. As DNA, the CDR3 is TGTGCCAGCAGCCCGATCCCCAGGGGAAAAAAGGATACGCAGTATTTT. It is translated as CASSPIPRGKKDTQYF. The variable domain in full, completed from reference TRBV11-2 and TRBJ2-3, reads EAGVAQSPRYKIIEKRQSVAFWCNPISGHATLYWYQQILGQGPKLLIQFQNNGVVDDSQLPKDRFSAERLKGVDSTLKIQPAKLEDSAVYLCASSPIPRGKKDTQYFGPGTRLTVL.